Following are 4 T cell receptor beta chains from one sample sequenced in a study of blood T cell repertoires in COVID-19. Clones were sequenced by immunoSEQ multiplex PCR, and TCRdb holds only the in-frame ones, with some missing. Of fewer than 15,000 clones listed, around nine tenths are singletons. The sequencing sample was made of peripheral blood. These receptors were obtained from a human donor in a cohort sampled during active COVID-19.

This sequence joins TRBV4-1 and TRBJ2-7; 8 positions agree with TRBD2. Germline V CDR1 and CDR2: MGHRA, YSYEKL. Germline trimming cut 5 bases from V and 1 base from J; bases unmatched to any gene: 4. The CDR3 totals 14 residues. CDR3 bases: TGCGCCAGCAGCGCCGGGGGGGTATCCTACGAGCAGTACTTC. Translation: CASSAGGVSYEQYF.

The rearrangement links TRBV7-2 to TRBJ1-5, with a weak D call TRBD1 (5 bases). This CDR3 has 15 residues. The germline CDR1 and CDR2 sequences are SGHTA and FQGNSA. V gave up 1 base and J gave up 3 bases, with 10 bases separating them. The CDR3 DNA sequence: TGTGCCAGCAGCTTAGGGGGGGGGATCAATCAGCCCCAGCATTTT. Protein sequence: CASSLGGGINQPQHF.

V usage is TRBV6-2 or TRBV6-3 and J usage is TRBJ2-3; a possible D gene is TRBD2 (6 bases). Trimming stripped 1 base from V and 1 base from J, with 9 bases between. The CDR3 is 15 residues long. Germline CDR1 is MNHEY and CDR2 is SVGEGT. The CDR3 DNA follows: TGTGCCAGCAGTTACTTGGCTAGCGGCACAGATACGCAGTATTTT. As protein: CASSYLASGTDTQYF.

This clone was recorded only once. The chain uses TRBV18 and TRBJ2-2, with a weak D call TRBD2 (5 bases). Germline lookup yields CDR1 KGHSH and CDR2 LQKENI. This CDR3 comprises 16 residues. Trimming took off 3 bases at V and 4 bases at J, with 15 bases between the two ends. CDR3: CASSPLSGGSTGELFF. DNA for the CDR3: TGTGCCAGCTCACCGCTGAGCGGAGGAAGCACCGGGGAGCTGTTTTTT.